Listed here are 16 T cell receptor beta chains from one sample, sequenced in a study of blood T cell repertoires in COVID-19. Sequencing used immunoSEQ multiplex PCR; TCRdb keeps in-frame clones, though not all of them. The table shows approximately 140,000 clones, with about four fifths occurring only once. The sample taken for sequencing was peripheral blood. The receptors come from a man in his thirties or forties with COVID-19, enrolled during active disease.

The CDR3 nucleotides read TGTGCCAGCAGTGACGGGACTAGCGGTATTCAGGAGCAGTTCTTC. Its protein is CASSDGTSGIQEQFF. This chain joins TRBV2 and TRBJ2-1, with 11 nucleotides matching TRBD2. Germline CDR1 is SNHLY and CDR2 is FYNNEI. CDR3 length: 15 amino acids. The J segment lost 10 bases and the V segment lost 3 bases, leaving 8 bases of the junction unmatched.

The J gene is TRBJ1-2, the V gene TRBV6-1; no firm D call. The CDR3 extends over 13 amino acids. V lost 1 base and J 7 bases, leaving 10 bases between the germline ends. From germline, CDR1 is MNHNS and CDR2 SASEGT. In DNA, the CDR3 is TGTGCCAGCAGTGAAGGGTGGGCGACTGGCTACACCTTC. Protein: CASSEGWATGYTF.

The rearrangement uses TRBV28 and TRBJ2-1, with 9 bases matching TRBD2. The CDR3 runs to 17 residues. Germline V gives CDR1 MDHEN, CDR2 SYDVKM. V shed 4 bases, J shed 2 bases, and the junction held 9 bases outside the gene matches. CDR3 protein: CASSSLSGRPPYNEQFF. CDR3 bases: TGTGCCAGCAGTTCCCTAAGCGGGAGGCCCCCCTACAATGAGCAGTTCTTC.

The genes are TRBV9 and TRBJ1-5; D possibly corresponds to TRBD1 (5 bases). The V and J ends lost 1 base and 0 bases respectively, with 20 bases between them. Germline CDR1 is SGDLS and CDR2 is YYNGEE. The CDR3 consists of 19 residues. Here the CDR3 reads CASSVLGPAGVYSNQPQHF. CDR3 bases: TGTGCCAGCAGCGTACTGGGCCCCGCGGGGGTCTATAGCAATCAGCCCCAGCATTTT. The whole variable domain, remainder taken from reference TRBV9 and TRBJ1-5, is DSGVTQTPKHLITATGQRVTLRCSPRSGDLSVYWYQQSLDQGLQFLIQYYNGEERAKGNILERFSAQQFPDLHSELNLSSLELGDSALYFCASSVLGPAGVYSNQPQHFGDGTRLSIL.

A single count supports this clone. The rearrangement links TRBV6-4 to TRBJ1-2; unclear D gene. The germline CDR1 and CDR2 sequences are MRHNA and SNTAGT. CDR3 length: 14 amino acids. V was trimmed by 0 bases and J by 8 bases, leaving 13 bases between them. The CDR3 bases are TGTGCCAGCAGTGACTCTTCGGGTGTCGGAGGCTACACCTTC. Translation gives CASSDSSGVGGYTF.

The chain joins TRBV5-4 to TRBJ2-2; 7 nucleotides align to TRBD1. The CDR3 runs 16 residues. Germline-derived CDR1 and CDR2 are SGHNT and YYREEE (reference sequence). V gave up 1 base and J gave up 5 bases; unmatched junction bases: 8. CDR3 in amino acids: CASSLSRGSGTGELFF. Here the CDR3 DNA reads TGTGCCAGCAGCTTGAGCAGGGGGTCGGGGACCGGGGAGCTGTTTTTT.

The CDR3 DNA is TGTGCCATCAGTGTCGGGACAGGGGCCGCCTACGAGCAGTACTTC. It encodes CAISVGTGAAYEQYF. This sequence joins TRBV10-3 and TRBJ2-7; 10 bases fit TRBD1. V was clipped by 4 bases and J by 2 bases; unmatched bases: 5. Germline V gene sequence: CDR1 ENHRY, CDR2 SYGVKD. The CDR3 runs 15 residues.

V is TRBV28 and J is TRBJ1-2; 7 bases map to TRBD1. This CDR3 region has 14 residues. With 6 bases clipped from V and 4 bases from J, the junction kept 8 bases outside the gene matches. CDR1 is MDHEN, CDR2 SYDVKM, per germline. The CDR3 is CASSPGGTIYGYTF. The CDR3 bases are TGTGCCAGCAGCCCAGGGGGTACTATCTATGGCTACACCTTC.

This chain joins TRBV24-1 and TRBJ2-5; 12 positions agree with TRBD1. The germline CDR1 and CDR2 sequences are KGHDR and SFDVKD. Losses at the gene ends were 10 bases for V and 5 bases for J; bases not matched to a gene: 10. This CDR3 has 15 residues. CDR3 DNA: TGTGCCACATCGGGACGGGACAGGGGGCCGGAGACCCAGTACTTC. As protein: CATSGRDRGPETQYF.

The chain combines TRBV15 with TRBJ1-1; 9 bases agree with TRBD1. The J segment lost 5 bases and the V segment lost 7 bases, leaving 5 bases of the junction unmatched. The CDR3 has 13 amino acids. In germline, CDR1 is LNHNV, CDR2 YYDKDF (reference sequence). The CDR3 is CATTRTGETEAFF. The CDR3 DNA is TGTGCCACCACCCGGACAGGGGAAACTGAAGCTTTCTTT.

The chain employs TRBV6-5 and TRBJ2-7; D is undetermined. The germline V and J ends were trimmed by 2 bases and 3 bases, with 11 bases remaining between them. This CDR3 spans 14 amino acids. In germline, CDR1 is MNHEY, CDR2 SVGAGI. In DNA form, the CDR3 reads TGTGCCAGCAGTTACCGGAGAGTTTACTACGAGCAGTACTTC. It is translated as CASSYRRVYYEQYF.

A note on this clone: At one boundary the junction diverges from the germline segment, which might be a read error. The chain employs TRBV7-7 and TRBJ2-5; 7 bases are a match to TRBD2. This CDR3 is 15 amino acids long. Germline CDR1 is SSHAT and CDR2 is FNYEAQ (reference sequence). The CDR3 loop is CASSLSGTQQETQYF. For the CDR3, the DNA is TGTGCTAGCAGCCTAAGCGGGACTCAGCAAGAGACCCAGTACTTC.

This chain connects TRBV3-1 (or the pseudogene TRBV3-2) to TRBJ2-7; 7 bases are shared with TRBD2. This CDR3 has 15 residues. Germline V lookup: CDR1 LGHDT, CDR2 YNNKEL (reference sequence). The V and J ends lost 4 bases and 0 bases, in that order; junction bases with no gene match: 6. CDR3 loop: CASSLTWEGSYEQYF. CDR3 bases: TGTGCCAGCAGCCTTACGTGGGAGGGCTCCTACGAGCAGTACTTC.

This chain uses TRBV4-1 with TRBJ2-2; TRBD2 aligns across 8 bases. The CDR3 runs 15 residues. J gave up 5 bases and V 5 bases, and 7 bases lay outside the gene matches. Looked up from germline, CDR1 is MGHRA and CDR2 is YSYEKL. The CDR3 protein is CASSLGAGGTGELFF. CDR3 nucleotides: TGCGCCAGCAGCTTGGGGGCGGGGGGAACCGGGGAGCTGTTTTTT.

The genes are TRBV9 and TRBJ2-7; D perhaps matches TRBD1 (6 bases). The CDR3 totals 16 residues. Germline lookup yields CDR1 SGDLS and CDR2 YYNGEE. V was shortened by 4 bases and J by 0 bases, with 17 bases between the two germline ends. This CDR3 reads CASSPLGATNSYEQYF. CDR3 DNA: TGTGCCAGCAGCCCCCTGGGGGCGACTAACTCCTACGAGCAGTACTTC.

CDR3 in amino acids: CASSLSGSTDTQYF. The CDR3 bases are TGTGCCAGCAGCCTTAGCGGGAGCACAGATACGCAGTATTTT. This rearrangement joins TRBV7-9 to TRBJ2-3, with 7 positions matching TRBD2. The CDR3 has 14 residues. Germline V lookup: CDR1 SEHNR, CDR2 FQNEAQ (reference sequence). Trimming removed 5 bases from V and 0 bases from J; junction bases left unmatched: 2. Full variable domain (missing parts from reference TRBV7-9 and TRBJ2-3): DTGVSQNPRHKITKRGQNVTFRCDPISEHNRLYWYRQTLGQGPEFLTYFQNEAQLEKSRLLSDRFSAERPKGSFSTLEIQRTEQGDSAMYLCASSLSGSTDTQYFGPGTRLTVL.